A selection of T cell receptor beta chains follows, all from one sample in a study of T-cell memory formation after mild COVID-19. In TCRdb, the 5' RACE reads were re-called with MiXCR into one record per CDR3 protein. Among around 500,000 distinct CDR3 sequences, 18% were seen once, and the ten largest hold roughly an eighth. Sequencing was performed on PBMCs or a T cell subset sorted from them (not recorded which). The receptor source for this set is an adult woman who had mild COVID-19 (a few samples of this study predate the infection). Cell type and time point are not known. CDR3s include the opening cysteine and the closing phenylalanine or tryptophan. D genes are given only for firm matches. The listing skips clone size in some rows; elsewhere it reads once, few, many or a size class.

TRBV12-3/TRBV12-4	TRBJ1-2	few	-	TGTGCCAGCAGTTTTTCCGCAGGGAGGAATGGCTACACCTTC	CASSFSAGRNGYTF
TRBV5-1	TRBJ2-7	many	-	TGTGCCAGCAGTTTAGGTGGGAGAACCTACGAGCAGTACTTC	CASSLGGRTYEQYF
TRBV5-5	TRBJ2-2	-	TRBD2	TGTGCCAGCAGCTTTAAACGGGGGGGTCACACCGGGGAGCTGTTTTTT	CASSFKRGGHTGELFF
TRBV5-1	TRBJ2-7	-	-	TGCGCCAGCACCTCATCACGTAGCTCCGTCGACGAGCAGTACTTC	CASTSSRSSVDEQYF
TRBV7-2	TRBJ2-4	many	TRBD2	TGTGCCAGCAGTCGTGCGTCTAGCGGGATAGCCAAAAACATTCAGTACTTC	CASSRASSGIAKNIQYF
TRBV9	TRBJ1-2	-	TRBD1	TGTGCCAGCAGCACCCGGGACAGGGGGAGCTATGGCTACACCTTC	CASSTRDRGSYGYTF
TRBV6-5	TRBJ2-7	-	TRBD1	TGTGCCAGCAGTCCATCGGGACAGGGGTTTTGGGAGCAGTACTTC	CASSPSGQGFWEQYF
TRBV24-1	TRBJ2-5	-	TRBD1	TGTGCCACCAGTGATCCCGGACAGGGGGCCCAGACCCAGTACTTC	CATSDPGQGAQTQYF
TRBV12-3/TRBV12-4	TRBJ2-5	few	-	TGTGCCAGCAGACCTGACAGGGTAGGAGGGGAGACCCAGTACTTC	CASRPDRVGGETQYF
TRBV7-2	TRBJ2-2	once	TRBD2	TGTGCCAGCAGCCGAGAGCGCAGCGGGGGGGACACCGGGGAGCTGTTTTTT	CASSRERSGGDTGELFF
TRBV6-2/TRBV6-3	TRBJ1-2	few	-	TGTGCCAGCAGCTACGAGAACTATGTCAGGATCCATCCTTCGTATGGCTACACCTTC	CASSYENYVRIHPSYGYTF
TRBV5-6	TRBJ2-7	-	TRBD2	TGTGCCAGCAGTTTGACTACCCCAAGCGGGGTGGCCTGGGAGCAGTACTTC	CASSLTTPSGVAWEQYF
TRBV4-2	TRBJ1-2	few	-	TGTGCCAGCAGCCAAGAGGGTGGGGTCGTCCTCTACACCTTC	CASSQEGGVVLYTF
TRBV7-8	TRBJ1-4	-	-	TGTGCCAGCAGCCCTTACAGCGGGGCGGGAAAACTGTTTTTT	CASSPYSGAGKLFF
TRBV9	TRBJ1-4	-	-	TGTGCCAGCAGCGTAGGTGATTCCGCGATTGAAAAACTGTTTTTT	CASSVGDSAIEKLFF
TRBV24-1	TRBJ2-3	few	TRBD2	TGTGCCACCAGTGAAGGGCTAGCGGGGACCACAGATACGCAGTATTTT	CATSEGLAGTTDTQYF
TRBV4-2	TRBJ2-1	few	-	TGTGCCAGCAGCCAAAACTTCCCGGTTTTCTGGGATGAGCAGTTCTTC	CASSQNFPVFWDEQFF
TRBV12-3/TRBV12-4	TRBJ1-3	many	TRBD1	TGTGCCAGCAGTAACAGGGGAAGTGGAAACACCATATATTTT	CASSNRGSGNTIYF
TRBV7-2	TRBJ2-3	-	-	TGTGCCAGCAGCCCGAGGAGGGGGGCCACAGATACGCAGTATTTT	CASSPRRGATDTQYF
TRBV24-1	TRBJ2-5	few	-	TGTGCCACCAGTGAATATGGGAAAGAGACCCAGTACTTC	CATSEYGKETQYF
TRBV7-6	TRBJ2-7	-	-	TGTGCCAGCAGCTTATCGGCAGGGCAAGGCGAGCAGTACTTC	CASSLSAGQGEQYF
TRBV6-6	TRBJ2-7	-	TRBD2	TGTGCCAGCAGATCTAGCGGGGGGTACGTCTACGAGCAGTACTTC	CASRSSGGYVYEQYF
TRBV6-5	TRBJ2-5	-	-	TGTGCCAGCAGTTTAACTAGATTACAAGAGACCCAGTACTTC	CASSLTRLQETQYF
TRBV19	TRBJ2-7	few	-	TGTGCCAGTAGTATTCAACAGGGTTACGAGCAGTACTTC	CASSIQQGYEQYF
TRBV5-1	TRBJ2-5	-	-	TGCGCCAGCAGCCAAGAGGGGGTATTTCGAGAGACCCAGTACTTC	CASSQEGVFRETQYF
TRBV6-5	TRBJ2-4	few	-	TGTGCCAGCACTAGGGGAAACATTCAGTACTTC	CASTRGNIQYF
TRBV6-1	TRBJ2-7	-	TRBD2	TGTGCCAGCAGTGAAGCCGGGACTAGCGGGAACGAGCAGTACTTC	CASSEAGTSGNEQYF
TRBV5-1	TRBJ2-5	many	-	TGCGCCAGCAGCTTGGCCCCGGAGGAGACCCAGTACTTC	CASSLAPEETQYF
TRBV20-1	TRBJ2-1	few	TRBD2	TGCAGTGCTAGAGATTTAAGAATGACCGGACTAGCGGGGGACAATGAGCAGTTCTTC	CSARDLRMTGLAGDNEQFF
TRBV4-2	TRBJ2-1	few	-	TGTGCCAGCAGCCAAGATCGAGGCTATTACAATGAGCAGTTCTTC	CASSQDRGYYNEQFF
TRBV29-1	TRBJ2-1	-	TRBD2	TGCAGTTTTGGACTAGCGGGGCAGAATGAGCAGTTCTTC	CSFGLAGQNEQFF
TRBV24-1	TRBJ2-6	-	-	TGTGCCACCAGTGACCCGCCCCGGGGGGCCAACGTCCTGACTTTC	CATSDPPRGANVLTF
TRBV12-3/TRBV12-4	TRBJ2-7	-	-	TGTGCCAGCAGTTTTGGAGAAACCCACGAGCAGTACTTC	CASSFGETHEQYF
TRBV7-2	TRBJ2-2	-	TRBD2	TGTGCCAGCAGCTCTCCGGGACTAGCGGGAGTGATCACCGGGGAGCTGTTTTTT	CASSSPGLAGVITGELFF
TRBV29-1	TRBJ1-1	-	-	TGCAGCGTTGTGACAGACCCGAACACTGAAGCTTTCTTT	CSVVTDPNTEAFF
TRBV5-6	TRBJ2-1	-	-	TGTGCCAGCCCCTCGGCCTACAATGAGCAGTTCTTC	CASPSAYNEQFF
TRBV9	TRBJ1-5	few	-	TGTGCCAGCTCCACGGCCTCCGGCAATCAGCCCCAGCATTTT	CASSTASGNQPQHF
TRBV20-1	TRBJ2-5	few	-	TGCAGTGCTAGATTTTCCGGGGGAGAGACCCAGTACTTC	CSARFSGGETQYF
TRBV7-2	TRBJ1-2	-	TRBD1	TGTGCCAGCAGCTTAACCGGACAGGGGATCGTCTATGGCTACACCTTC	CASSLTGQGIVYGYTF
TRBV2	TRBJ2-7	few	TRBD1	TGTGCCAGCAGAGCATACGGACAGGGGCACTACGAGCAGTACTTC	CASRAYGQGHYEQYF
TRBV19	TRBJ1-2	few	-	TGTGCCAGTAGTATAGTGGGGGCTAACTATGGCTACACCTTC	CASSIVGANYGYTF
TRBV27	TRBJ1-1	once	TRBD1	TGTGCCAGCAGTATCGCCACAGGGGTAGGGACTGAAGCTTTCTTT	CASSIATGVGTEAFF
TRBV4-3	TRBJ2-7	-	TRBD2	TGCGCCAGCAGCCAAGATAGGGAGCGGGAGGGCCCTTACGAGCAGTACTTC	CASSQDREREGPYEQYF
TRBV11-2	TRBJ2-3	few	-	TGTGCCAGCAGCGAGAGGGGTGTCGGCACAGATACGCAGTATTTT	CASSERGVGTDTQYF
TRBV7-2	TRBJ2-5	few	-	TGTGCCAGCAGCGCCCGCGGGGGCAACCAAGAGACCCAGTACTTC	CASSARGGNQETQYF
TRBV24-1	TRBJ2-1	few	TRBD2	TGTGCCACCAGTGACCAGACTAGCGGGGTTTACAATGAGCAGTTCTTC	CATSDQTSGVYNEQFF
TRBV7-8	TRBJ2-1	few	TRBD2	TGTGCCAGCAGCTTAGCTAGCGGGAGAAACAATGAGCAGTTCTTC	CASSLASGRNNEQFF
TRBV20-1	TRBJ1-1	-	TRBD1	TGCAGTGCTACCGAGGGACAGGGGGCGGAAAGGGCTTTCTTT	CSATEGQGAERAFF